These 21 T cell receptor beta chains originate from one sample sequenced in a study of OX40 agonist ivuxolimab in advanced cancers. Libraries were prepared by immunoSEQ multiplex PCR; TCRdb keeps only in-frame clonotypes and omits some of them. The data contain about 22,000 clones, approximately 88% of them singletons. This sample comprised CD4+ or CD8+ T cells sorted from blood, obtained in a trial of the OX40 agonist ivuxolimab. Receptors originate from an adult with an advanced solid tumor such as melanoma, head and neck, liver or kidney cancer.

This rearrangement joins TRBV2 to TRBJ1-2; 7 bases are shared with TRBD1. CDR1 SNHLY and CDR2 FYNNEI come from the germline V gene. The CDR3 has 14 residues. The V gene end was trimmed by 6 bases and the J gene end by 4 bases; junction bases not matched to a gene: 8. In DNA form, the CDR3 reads TGTGCCAGCAGCGACAGGGAAAGTAGCTATGGCTACACCTTC. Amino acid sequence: CASSDRESSYGYTF.

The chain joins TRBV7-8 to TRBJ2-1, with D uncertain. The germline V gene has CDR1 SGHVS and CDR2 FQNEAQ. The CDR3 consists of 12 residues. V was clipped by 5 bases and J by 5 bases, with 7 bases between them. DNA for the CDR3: TGTGCCAGCAGCACGTCTAACAATGAGCAGTTCTTC. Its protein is CASSTSNNEQFF.

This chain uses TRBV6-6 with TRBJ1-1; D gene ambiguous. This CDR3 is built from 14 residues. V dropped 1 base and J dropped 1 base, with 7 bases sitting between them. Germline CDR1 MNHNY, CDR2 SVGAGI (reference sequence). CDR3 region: CASSYFGANTEAFF. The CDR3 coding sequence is TGTGCCAGCAGTTACTTTGGTGCGAACACTGAAGCTTTCTTT.

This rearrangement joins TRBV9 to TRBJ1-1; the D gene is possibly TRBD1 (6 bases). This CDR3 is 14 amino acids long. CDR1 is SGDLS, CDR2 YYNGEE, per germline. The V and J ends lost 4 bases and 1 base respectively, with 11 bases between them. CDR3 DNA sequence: TGTGCCAGCAGCCCCCCAGGGGCGAACACTGAAGCTTTCTTT. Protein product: CASSPPGANTEAFF.

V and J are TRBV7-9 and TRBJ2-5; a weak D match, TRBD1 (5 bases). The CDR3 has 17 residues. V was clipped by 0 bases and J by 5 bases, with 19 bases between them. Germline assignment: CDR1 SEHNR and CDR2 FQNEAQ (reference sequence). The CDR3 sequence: CASSLALAGQGWETQYF. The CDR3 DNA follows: TGTGCCAGCAGCTTAGCCCTTGCCGGGCAGGGATGGGAGACCCAGTACTTC.

This CDR3 reads CASSLGSYEQYF. DNA for the CDR3: TGTGCCAGCAGCTTGGGGTCCTACGAGCAGTACTTC. The genes are TRBV7-9 and TRBJ2-5; D call uncertain. The J call may be incorrect, as the DNA end agrees better with TRBJ2-7. Germline V gives CDR1 SEHNR, CDR2 FQNEAQ (reference sequence). This CDR3 is built from 12 residues.

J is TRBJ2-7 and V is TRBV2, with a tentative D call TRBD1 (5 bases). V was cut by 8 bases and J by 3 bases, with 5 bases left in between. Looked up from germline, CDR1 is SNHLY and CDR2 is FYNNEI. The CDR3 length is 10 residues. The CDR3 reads CASDSYEQYF. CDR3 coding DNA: TGTGCCAGCGACAGCTACGAGCAGTACTTC.

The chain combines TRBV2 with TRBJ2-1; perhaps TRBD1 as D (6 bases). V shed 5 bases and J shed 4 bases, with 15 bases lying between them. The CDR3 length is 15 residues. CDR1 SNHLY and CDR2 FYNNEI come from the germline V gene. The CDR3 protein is CASSYRVRAYNEQFF. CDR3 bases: TGTGCCAGCAGTTACAGGGTGCGAGCATACAATGAGCAGTTCTTC.

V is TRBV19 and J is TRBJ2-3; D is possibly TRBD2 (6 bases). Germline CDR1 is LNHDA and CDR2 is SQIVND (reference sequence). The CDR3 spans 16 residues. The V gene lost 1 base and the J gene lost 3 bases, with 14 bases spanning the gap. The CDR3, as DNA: TGTGCCAGTAGTATAGTTACGGGGGTGGGAACAGATACGCAGTATTTT. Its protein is CASSIVTGVGTDTQYF.

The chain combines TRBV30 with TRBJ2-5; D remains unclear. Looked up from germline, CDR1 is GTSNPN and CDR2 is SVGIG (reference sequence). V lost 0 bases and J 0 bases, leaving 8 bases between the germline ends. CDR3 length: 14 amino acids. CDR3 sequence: CAWSVKGYQETQYF. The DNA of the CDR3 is TGTGCCTGGAGTGTCAAAGGGTACCAAGAGACCCAGTACTTC.

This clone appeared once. The CDR3 region has the DNA TGTGCCAGCAGCTTAAAGACAGGGGGCGCGGGGGAGCAGTACTTC. Its protein is CASSLKTGGAGEQYF. This chain links TRBV5-6 with TRBJ2-7; 10 bases agree with TRBD1. The CDR3 runs to 15 residues. Germline trimming cut 2 bases from V and 7 bases from J; bases unmatched to any gene: 9. Germline-derived CDR1 and CDR2 are SGHDT and YYEEEE.

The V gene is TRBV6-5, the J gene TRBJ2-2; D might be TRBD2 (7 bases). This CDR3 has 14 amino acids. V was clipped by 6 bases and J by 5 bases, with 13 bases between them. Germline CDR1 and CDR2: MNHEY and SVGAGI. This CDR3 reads CASRTRGGTGELFF. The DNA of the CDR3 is TGTGCCAGCAGGACGAGGGGGGGTACCGGGGAGCTGTTTTTT.

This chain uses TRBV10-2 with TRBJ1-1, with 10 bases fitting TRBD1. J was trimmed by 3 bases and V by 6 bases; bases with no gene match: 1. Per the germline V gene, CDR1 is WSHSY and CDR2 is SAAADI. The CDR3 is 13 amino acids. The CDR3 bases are TGCGCCAGCAGGGGGACAGGGGACACTGAAGCTTTCTTT. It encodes CASRGTGDTEAFF.

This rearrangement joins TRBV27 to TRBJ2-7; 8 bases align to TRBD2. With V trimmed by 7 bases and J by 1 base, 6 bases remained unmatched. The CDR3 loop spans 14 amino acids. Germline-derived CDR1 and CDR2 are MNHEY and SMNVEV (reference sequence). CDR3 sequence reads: CASKLGGRSYEQYF. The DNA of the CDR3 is TGTGCCAGCAAACTAGGCGGGAGGTCCTACGAGCAGTACTTC.

The CDR3 DNA follows: TGTGCCAGCAGTTACTCGGTGGCAGTGAACACTGAAGCTTTCTTT. It encodes CASSYSVAVNTEAFF. The chain joins TRBV6-5 to TRBJ1-1; D gene uncertain. The CDR3 length is 15 residues. V dropped 0 bases and J dropped 0 bases, with 8 bases sitting between them. Germline V CDR1 and CDR2: MNHEY, SVGAGI.

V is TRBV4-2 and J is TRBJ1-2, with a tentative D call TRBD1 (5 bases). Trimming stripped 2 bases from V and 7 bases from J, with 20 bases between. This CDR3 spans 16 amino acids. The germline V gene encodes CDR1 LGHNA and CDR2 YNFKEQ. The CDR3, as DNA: TGTGCCAGCAGCCAATTCCTTTGGGCTCCTGGGGCTGGCTACACCTTC. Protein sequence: CASSQFLWAPGAGYTF.

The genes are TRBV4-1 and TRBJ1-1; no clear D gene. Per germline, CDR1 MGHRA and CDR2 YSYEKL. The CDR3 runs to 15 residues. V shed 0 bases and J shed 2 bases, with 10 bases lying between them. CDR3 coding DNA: TGCGCCAGCAGCCAAGAGACCGGGCTTAACACTGAAGCTTTCTTT. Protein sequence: CASSQETGLNTEAFF.

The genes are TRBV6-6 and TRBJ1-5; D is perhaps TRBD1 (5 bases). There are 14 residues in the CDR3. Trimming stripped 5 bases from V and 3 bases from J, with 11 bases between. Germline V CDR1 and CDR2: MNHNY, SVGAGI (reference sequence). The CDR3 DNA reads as TGTGCCAGCAGTAGAGCAGGGCCCAATCAGCCCCAGCATTTT. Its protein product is CASSRAGPNQPQHF.

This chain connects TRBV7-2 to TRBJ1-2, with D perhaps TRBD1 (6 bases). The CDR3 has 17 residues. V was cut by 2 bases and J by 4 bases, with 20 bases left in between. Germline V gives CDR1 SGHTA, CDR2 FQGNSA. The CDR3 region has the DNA TGTGCCAGCAGCTTAAGAGGGGGGGCTAATAACCCCTATGGCTACACCTTC. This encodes CASSLRGGANNPYGYTF.

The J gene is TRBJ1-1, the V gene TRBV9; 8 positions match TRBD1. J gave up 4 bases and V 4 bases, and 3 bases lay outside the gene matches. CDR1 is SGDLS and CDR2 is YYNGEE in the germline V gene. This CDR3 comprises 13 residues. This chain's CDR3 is CASSSGGRTEAFF. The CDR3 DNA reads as TGTGCCAGCAGCTCAGGGGGCCGCACTGAAGCTTTCTTT.

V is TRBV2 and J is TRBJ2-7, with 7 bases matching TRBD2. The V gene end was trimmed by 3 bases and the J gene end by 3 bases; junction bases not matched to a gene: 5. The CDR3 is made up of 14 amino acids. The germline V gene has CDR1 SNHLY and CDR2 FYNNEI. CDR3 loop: CASSEPGLSYEQYF. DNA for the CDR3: TGTGCCAGCAGTGAGCCGGGACTAAGCTACGAGCAGTACTTC.